The clone carrying this TCR beta chain was detected ten times or more. The CDR3 contains 15 residues. The germline V gene encodes CDR1 ENHRY and CDR2 SYGVKD. The V end lost 0 bases, the J end lost 7 bases, and 13 bases lay between the germline ends. TCRdb redid the calling of the 5' RACE reads with MiXCR, one entry per CDR3 protein. Counted here are 520,000 or so distinct CDR3 sequences, roughly 21% occurring once; the ten biggest clones make up 0.91%. This record comes from a study of identical twins. These same records also appear under a second study, on T cells expressing NK-cell markers.

The chain couples TRBV10-3 to TRBJ1-5; D remains unclear. The source is a woman aged 18-29 years in good health. Sequencing was done on a sample of CD4+ T cells sorted from blood. In nucleotides, the CDR3 is TGTGCCATCAGTGAGTCGAACTCGGGGAACCAGCCCCAGCATTTT. Protein product: CAISESNSGNQPQHF.